This TCR beta chain originates from a study of blood T cell repertoires in COVID-19. As for the study in general: Samples came from the United States, Italy and Spain, spanning acute and convalescent COVID-19. Nucleic acid was either cDNA or gDNA, and it came from T cells, B-cell-depleted T cells, or PBMCs.

The V gene's germline CDR1 is SNHLY and CDR2 FYNNEI. Trimming cost V 3 bases and J 4 bases; bases outside gene matches: 6. CDR3 length equals 15 residues. Original analysis: It was from reference gene primer amplification that nucleated cell counts were estimated. This table comes from immunoSEQ multiplex PCR, and its TCRdb copy is limited to in-frame clones, with some not included. The V and J calls and the clone size are those of that table, but D and trimming were determined from the DNA. The sample records roughly 250,000 clones, 81% being singletons. The source is an older woman with active or convalescent COVID-19. The V and J genes are TRBV2 and TRBJ1-5, with TRBD1 matching over 7 bases. Specimen: peripheral blood. The CDR3 nucleotides read TGTGCCAGCAGTGATAGGACAGGCTGGAATCAGCCCCAGCATTTT. Its translation is CASSDRTGWNQPQHF.